This T cell receptor (beta chain) was captured by sequencing in a study of shared clonotypes between healthy human individuals. General observations from the study: Generation of non-shared clonotypes was less probable than generation of clonotypes shared by all four donors. Having only a few donors restricted how much genetic and exposure-history diversity was captured.

Deep level was the assay's run setting. Measured with immunoSEQ multiplex PCR; TCRdb has only the in-frame clones, and not every one. The sample contains roughly 2 million clones, 85% to 95% of which appear only once. Donation came from healthy HIV-negative adults that had no recent acute infections or vaccinations. For this clone: The antigen is unknown.

Trimming stripped 0 bases from V and 0 bases from J, with 8 bases between. The CDR3 runs 15 residues. CDR1 and CDR2 from the germline V gene are SGHRS and YFSETQ. The sequencing sample was made of naive CD4+ T cells sorted from blood. The subset is: CD45RA+ positively selected. The receptor was derived from a man aged 18 to 35 in good health. J is TRBJ2-3 and V is TRBV5-1; possibly TRBD1 for D (6 bases). The CDR3 DNA is TGCGCCAGCAGCTTGGGGGACACTAGCACAGATACGCAGTATTTT. Amino acid sequence: CASSLGDTSTDTQYF.